This T cell receptor beta chain is from a study of blood T cells in healthy people across ages. Through a sample-barcoded 5' primer and a J-beta primer mix, a second PCR was run for roughly 7 to 11 cycles. Using its own MiXCR run on the 5' RACE reads, TCRdb lists one record per CDR3 protein. The repertoire consists of a few hundred thousand distinct CDR3 sequences, with 25% to 35% occurring once and the leading ten covering approximately 3.6%. CDR3 size: 15 residues. From germline, CDR1 is SGHVS and CDR2 FNYEAQ. Trimming shortened V by 5 bases and J by 6 bases, and 17 bases separated the two germline ends. This clonotype was seen at least ten times. The data also belong to a second study, concerning T cells of mothers and their children. That work states: Each donor was one of three healthy Caucasian mothers or one of their six children. Thymic selection shapes TCR recombination output in related pairs, and it does so similarly in unrelated pairs. Overlap ran slightly, non-significantly higher for related than unrelated mother-child pairs.

The chain carries TRBV7-6 and TRBJ1-5; D is possibly TRBD1 (5 bases). The TCR sequence derives from a boy aged 2 to 10 in good health. Sequences were obtained from blood. Here the CDR3 DNA reads TGTGCCAGCAGCATGGGGCAGGGCCTCCTTCAGCCCCAGCATTTT. It translates to CASSMGQGLLQPQHF.